The next 19 T cell receptor beta chains were all read from a single sample in a study of identical twins. TCRdb re-called the 5' RACE reads with MiXCR, one entry per CDR3 protein. The sample lists 400,000 to 550,000 distinct CDR3 sequences, less than 25% seen once, with under 0.95% in the top ten. This same sample was also taken into another study, of T cells expressing NK-cell markers.

Source material: CD4+ T cells sorted from blood. Receptors were obtained from a woman aged 18-30 years in good health.

The rearrangement joins TRBV20-1 to TRBJ2-1, with TRBD2 matching 13 bases. CDR1 and CDR2 from the germline V gene are DFQATT and SNEGSKA (reference sequence). V shed 6 bases, J shed 7 bases, and the junction held 6 bases outside the gene matches. The CDR3 has 14 amino acids. The CDR3 spells CSARTSGRGNEQFF. DNA for the CDR3: TGCAGTGCCAGAACTAGCGGGAGGGGGAATGAGCAGTTCTTC.

The CDR3 sequence: CASNQGTSGRYNEQFF. In DNA, the CDR3 is TGTGCCAGCAACCAAGGGACTAGCGGGCGGTACAATGAGCAGTTCTTC. The chain carries TRBV12-3 or TRBV12-4 and TRBJ2-1; 12 positions match TRBD2. The trim removed 7 bases at V and 4 bases at J, leaving 8 bases unmatched. This CDR3 contains 16 residues.

The gene calls are TRBV5-5 and TRBJ2-1; D is perhaps TRBD1 or TRBD2 (5 bases each). In germline, CDR1 is SGHKS, CDR2 YYEKEE (reference sequence). V was pared by 1 base and J by 5 bases, with 13 bases between. CDR3 length equals 15 residues. The CDR3 spells CASSLLGTRNNEQFF. The DNA of the CDR3 is TGTGCCAGCAGCTTGCTCGGGACCCGCAACAATGAGCAGTTCTTC.

In this sample, this clonotype turned up a few times. This chain connects TRBV6-2 or TRBV6-3 to TRBJ1-1; 7 bases map to TRBD1. The V gene's germline CDR1 is MNHEY and CDR2 SVGEGT. With 3 bases clipped from V and 4 bases from J, the junction kept 5 bases outside the gene matches. This CDR3 is built from 14 residues. DNA for the CDR3: TGTGCCAGCAGTTATGACAGGGCGCCCACTGAAGCTTTCTTT. This codes for CASSYDRAPTEAFF.

There are many counts of this clonotype. The rearrangement uses TRBV29-1 and TRBJ2-1, with 7 nucleotides matching TRBD1. This CDR3 spans 12 amino acids. Trimming removed 7 bases from V and 3 bases from J; junction bases left unmatched: 3. The germline V gene encodes CDR1 SQVTM and CDR2 ANQGSEA. The CDR3 DNA is TGCAGCGGAAGACAGGGCTACAATGAGCAGTTCTTC. It encodes CSGRQGYNEQFF.

The chain links TRBV29-1 to TRBJ1-2, with TRBD1 identical over 9 bases. J was trimmed by 7 bases and V by 6 bases; bases with no gene match: 3. There are 11 residues in the CDR3. The germline V gene encodes CDR1 SQVTM and CDR2 ANQGSEA. CDR3 region: CSVPGQGGYTF. The CDR3 nucleotides read TGCAGCGTACCGGGACAGGGTGGCTACACCTTC.

This clonotype was detected only a few times. The chain couples TRBV6-1 to TRBJ2-5; 12 nucleotides match TRBD1. J was trimmed by 5 bases and V by 5 bases; bases with no gene match: 6. CDR1 is MNHNS, CDR2 SASEGT, per germline. This CDR3 has 15 residues. The CDR3, as DNA: TGTGCCAGCAGTCCCGGGACAGGGGGCAGTGAGACCCAGTACTTC. Translating it yields CASSPGTGGSETQYF.

The chain combines TRBV3-1 with TRBJ1-2; D gene ambiguous. This CDR3 has 14 amino acids. Trimming removed 1 base at V and 7 bases at J, with 13 bases between. The germline gives CDR1 LGHDT, CDR2 YNNKEL (reference sequence). The CDR3 DNA follows: TGTGCCAGCAGCCAAGGGCCCGGCGAGGGTGGCTACACCTTC. Translated, it gives CASSQGPGEGGYTF.

The V call is TRBV9, the J call TRBJ2-2, with D perhaps given as TRBD1 or TRBD2 (6 bases each). V lost 4 bases and J 4 bases, leaving 11 bases between the germline ends. The germline gives CDR1 SGDLS, CDR2 YYNGEE. The CDR3 has 14 residues. CDR3 in amino acids: CASSWGASTGELFF. CDR3 sequence (DNA): TGTGCCAGCAGCTGGGGGGCTAGCACCGGGGAGCTGTTTTTT.

This chain joins TRBV3-1 and TRBJ2-2, with 8 positions matching TRBD1. CDR1 LGHDT and CDR2 YNNKEL come from the germline V gene (reference sequence). The CDR3 spans 15 residues. V shed 4 bases, J shed 9 bases, and the junction held 10 bases outside the gene matches. The CDR3 here is CASSRGRGRARELFF. As DNA, the CDR3 is TGTGCCAGCAGCCGTGGCAGGGGGCGCGCCCGGGAGCTGTTTTTT.

This clonotype was seen many times. The germline gene is not matched at one end of the junction; a read error may be the cause. The J gene is TRBJ2-1, the V gene TRBV12-3 or TRBV12-4, with 7 bases that match TRBD2. This CDR3 has 15 residues. The CDR3 DNA reads as TGTGCCAGCAGCTTAGGGAGGGGATCTTACAATGAGCAGTTCTTC. This encodes CASSLGRGSYNEQFF.

The V call is TRBV9, the J call TRBJ1-2; D is undetermined. The V and J ends lost 0 bases and 7 bases respectively, with 13 bases between them. The germline V gene encodes CDR1 SGDLS and CDR2 YYNGEE. The CDR3 contains 14 residues. This CDR3 is CASSVAAERSGYTF. CDR3 bases: TGTGCCAGCAGCGTAGCAGCGGAGAGGTCTGGCTACACCTTC.

The J gene is TRBJ2-7, the V gene TRBV12-5, with TRBD2 identical over 7 bases. With 3 bases clipped from V and 2 bases from J, the junction kept 10 bases outside the gene matches. The CDR3 sequence is 16 residues long. In germline, CDR1 is LGHNT, CDR2 FRNRAP. CDR3 nucleotide sequence: TGTGCTAGTGGTTTTCGCTGGGGAGCGGGGACCTACGAGCAGTACTTC. Translation: CASGFRWGAGTYEQYF. Full variable domain (rest looked up from reference TRBV12-5 and TRBJ2-7): DARVTQTPRHKVTEMGQEVTMRCQPILGHNTVFWYRQTMMQGLELLAYFRNRAPLDDSGMPKDRFSAEMPDATLATLKIQPSEPRDSAVYFCASGFRWGAGTYEQYFGPGTRLTVT.

This chain links TRBV20-1 with TRBJ1-6; the D gene is possibly TRBD1 (5 bases). V lost 6 bases and J 7 bases, leaving 16 bases between the germline ends. The CDR3 spans 14 residues. Germline CDR1 and CDR2: DFQATT and SNEGSKA (reference sequence). CDR3 region: CSANLSGRNSPLHF. The CDR3 bases are TGCAGTGCCAACCTGTCAGGGAGGAATTCACCCCTCCACTTT.

The chain uses TRBV28 and TRBJ2-7, with 8 bases lining up with TRBD1. The CDR3 is 15 residues long. V trimming: 4 bases; J trimming: 5 bases; junction bases outside the gene matches: 10. Looked up from germline, CDR1 is MDHEN and CDR2 is SYDVKM. CDR3 residues: CASSSPWTGSNEQYF. In DNA, the CDR3 is TGTGCCAGCAGTTCTCCCTGGACAGGGAGCAACGAGCAGTACTTC.

V and J are TRBV5-1 and TRBJ2-3; D is possibly TRBD1 or TRBD2 (5 bases each). The length of the CDR3 is 15 residues. Per germline, CDR1 SGHRS and CDR2 YFSETQ. With 4 bases removed from V and 8 bases from J, the gap between germline ends came to 20 bases. CDR3 bases: TGCGCCAGCAGCGTCCCACCTTTGGGGACCGGTACGCAGTATTTT. This translates into CASSVPPLGTGTQYF.

This clonotype was counted a few times. The chain uses TRBV12-3 or TRBV12-4 and TRBJ2-1; D call uncertain. The CDR3 runs to 16 residues. With 6 bases removed from V and 0 bases from J, the gap between germline ends came to 15 bases. CDR3 protein: CASSPAPRNSYNEQFF. The DNA of the CDR3 is TGTGCCAGCAGCCCCGCCCCGCGTAACTCCTACAATGAGCAGTTCTTC.

This clonotype was observed at least ten times. The chain links TRBV20-1 to TRBJ1-4; D possibly corresponds to TRBD1 (5 bases). Germline V gives CDR1 DFQATT, CDR2 SNEGSKA (reference sequence). The CDR3 totals 13 residues. V was cut by 5 bases and J by 8 bases, with 15 bases left in between. The CDR3 nucleotides are TGCAGTGCTCCTCAGCAGGGCGGCGAAAAACTGTTTTTT. As protein: CSAPQQGGEKLFF.

This chain links TRBV25-1 with TRBJ1-2; D is perhaps TRBD1 (5 bases). The CDR3 runs 17 residues. V was trimmed by 1 base and J by 1 base, leaving 16 bases between them. Germline CDR1 MGHDK, CDR2 SYGVNS. This CDR3 is CASSESKGKGYNYGYTF. CDR3 nucleotides: TGTGCCAGCAGTGAATCAAAGGGGAAGGGGTATAACTATGGCTACACCTTC.